This T cell receptor beta chain was profiled in a study of blood T cell repertoires in COVID-19. This table comes from immunoSEQ multiplex PCR, and its TCRdb copy is limited to in-frame clones, with some not included. This sample has about 400,000 clones, with roughly 87% found just once. Germline assignment: CDR1 SEHNR and CDR2 FQNEAQ (reference sequence). The length of the CDR3 is 15 residues. The ends lost 5 bases at V and 1 base at J; junction bases unmatched: 6. Material: PBMCs or T cells enriched from blood (not recorded which). This sequence was found in a young woman with acute COVID-19. This chain links TRBV7-9 with TRBJ2-5, with 8 bases aligning to TRBD1. CDR3 sequence: CASSIGQGTQETQYF. CDR3 DNA sequence: TGTGCCAGCAGCATCGGACAGGGCACCCAAGAGACCCAGTACTTC.